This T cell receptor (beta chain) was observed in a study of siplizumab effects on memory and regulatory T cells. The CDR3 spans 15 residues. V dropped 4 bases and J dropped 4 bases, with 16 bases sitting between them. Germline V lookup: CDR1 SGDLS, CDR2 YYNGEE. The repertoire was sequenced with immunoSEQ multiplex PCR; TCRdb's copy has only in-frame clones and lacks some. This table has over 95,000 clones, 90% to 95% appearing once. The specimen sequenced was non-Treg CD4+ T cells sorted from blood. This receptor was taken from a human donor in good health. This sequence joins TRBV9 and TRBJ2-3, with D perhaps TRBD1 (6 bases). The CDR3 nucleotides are TGTGCCAGCAGCTCCGCCCCAGGGGCCCCAGATACGCAGTATTTT. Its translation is CASSSAPGAPDTQYF.